This T cell receptor beta chain stems from a study of shared clonotypes between healthy human individuals. Note on this clone: Other DNA sequences within the sample encode an identical CDR3.

Method: immunoSEQ multiplex PCR; TCRdb's copy keeps in-frame clones and lacks some. The sample has about 590,000 clones; about 95% are singletons. CD8 cells classed as naive were CD45RO-negative and positively selected for CCR7, excluding terminally differentiated effector memory CD45RA+ cells. CDR3 size: 15 residues. Germline V lookup: CDR1 MGHRA, CDR2 YSYEKL. The V and J ends lost 1 base and 2 bases, in that order; junction bases with no gene match: 2. The chain is built from TRBV4-1 and TRBJ2-7, with 10 bases identical to TRBD1. This TCR was recovered from a woman under 40 in good health. Specimen: naive CD8+ T cells sorted from blood. The CDR3 DNA reads as TGCGCCAGCAGCCAAGGGACAGGGGGGGCCTACGAGCAGTACTTC. Amino acids: CASSQGTGGAYEQYF.